A single sample gave rise to the 20 T cell receptor beta chains below, sequenced in a study of T cell responses to AZD1222 COVID-19 vaccine. Clones were read by immunoSEQ multiplex PCR, and TCRdb kept only the in-frame ones, dropping some. The table lists under 200,000 clones, about 89% of them singletons, with under 2.5% in the top ten. Sequenced material: peripheral blood, taken on day 0 of AZD1222 vaccination. The receptor source for this set is an adult in good health.

The rearrangement links TRBV4-2 to TRBJ2-1, with 8 bases fitting TRBD2. Germline values: CDR1 LGHNA, CDR2 YNFKEQ. With V trimmed by 1 base and J by 4 bases, 6 bases remained unmatched. The CDR3 runs 16 residues. The CDR3, as DNA: TGTGCCAGCAGCCAAGCGGGACTAGATACGTACAATGAGCAGTTCTTC. Its translation: CASSQAGLDTYNEQFF.

The chain recombines TRBV7-2 with TRBJ2-1, with a weak D call TRBD1 (5 bases). V shed 7 bases and J shed 0 bases, with 16 bases lying between them. The germline V gene encodes CDR1 SGHTA and CDR2 FQGNSA. This CDR3 is 16 amino acids long. As DNA, the CDR3 is TGTGCCAGCAACAACCCACAGACAGCCTCCTACAATGAGCAGTTCTTC. Its translation: CASNNPQTASYNEQFF.

CDR3 in amino acids: CASSRGRDSDGTQYF. CDR3 nucleotide sequence: TGTGCCAGCAGCCGTGGAAGGGACAGCGACGGGACCCAGTACTTC. The J gene is TRBJ2-5, the V gene TRBV7-8, with TRBD1 matching 7 bases. The germline gives CDR1 SGHVS, CDR2 FQNEAQ. The CDR3 runs to 15 residues. After removal of 5 bases from V and 7 bases from J, the junction contained 13 bases not matched to a gene.

This chain joins TRBV7-3 and TRBJ2-1; TRBD2 aligns across 11 bases. The CDR3 length is 15 residues. Germline V gene lookup returns CDR1 SGHTA and CDR2 FQGTGA. V lost 2 bases to trimming and J lost 7 bases; unmatched junction nucleotides: 4. Here the CDR3 reads CASSLGASGRNEQFF. As DNA, the CDR3 is TGTGCCAGCAGCTTAGGGGCTAGCGGGAGGAATGAGCAGTTCTTC.

The V gene is TRBV5-1, the J gene TRBJ1-2, with D possibly being TRBD1 (5 bases). The CDR3 length is 14 residues. Germline CDR1 reads SGHRS; CDR2 reads YFSETQ. The ends were cut back, 0 bases at V and 2 bases at J, with 8 bases in the middle. CDR3 sequence (DNA): TGCGCCAGCAGCTTGGCCGACAGCAACTATGGCTACACCTTC. Residues: CASSLADSNYGYTF.

This chain uses TRBV2 with TRBJ1-1; tentative D call: TRBD1 (5 bases). The CDR3 consists of 15 residues. Germline V gives CDR1 SNHLY, CDR2 FYNNEI. The germline V and J ends were trimmed by 0 bases and 1 base, with 9 bases remaining between them. CDR3 region: CASSEAGTANTEAFF. CDR3 DNA: TGTGCCAGCAGTGAAGCGGGGACGGCGAACACTGAAGCTTTCTTT.

This clone was recorded only once. The chain carries TRBV30 and TRBJ1-1; tentatively, D is TRBD1 (6 bases). The CDR3 is made up of 14 amino acids. Trimming took off 4 bases at V and 3 bases at J, with 15 bases between the two ends. Germline CDR1 is GTSNPN and CDR2 is SVGIG (reference sequence). CDR3 bases: TGTGCCTGGACATTCCCAGGGGAATACACTGAAGCTTTCTTT. Amino acid sequence: CAWTFPGEYTEAFF.

V is TRBV23-1 and J is TRBJ2-5; TRBD1 matches 7 bases. TRBV23-1 is an ORF for which the function is uncertain. V gave up 10 bases and J gave up 4 bases; unmatched junction bases: 18. This CDR3 region has 16 residues. The chain's CDR3 is CANNTLTGIRGETQYF. For the CDR3, the DNA is TGCGCCAACAACACCCTGACAGGGATTCGTGGAGAGACCCAGTACTTC.

CDR3 in DNA: TGTGCCAGCAGCCGGACGGGGGGACTCGCGGGGGCACAAGGAGAGACCCAGTACTTC. Residues: CASSRTGGLAGAQGETQYF. The chain couples TRBV7-2 to TRBJ2-5, with D perhaps TRBD2 (7 bases). This CDR3 has 19 amino acids. Germline assignment: CDR1 SGHTA and CDR2 FQGNSA. Trimming took off 5 bases at V and 4 bases at J, with 29 bases between the two ends.

This clone was counted a few times. The V and J genes are TRBV29-1 and TRBJ2-7; tentative D call: TRBD2 (6 bases). The CDR3 spans 13 residues. Trimming left V 4 bases short and J 1 base short, with 11 bases between. Germline loops: CDR1 SQVTM, CDR2 ANQGSEA. This CDR3 is CSVVEGLSYEQYF. The CDR3 DNA sequence: TGCAGCGTTGTGGAGGGGCTGTCCTACGAGCAGTACTTC.

The CDR3 sequence is CASSSGLAGGPESTDTQYF. The DNA for the CDR3 is TGTGCCAGTAGCTCCGGACTAGCGGGAGGGCCCGAAAGCACAGATACGCAGTATTTT. This chain links TRBV19 with TRBJ2-3; TRBD2 matches 15 bases. The CDR3 extends over 19 amino acids. The germline V gene has CDR1 LNHDA and CDR2 SQIVND (reference sequence). Trimming took 6 bases from V and 0 from J; bases not matched to a gene: 10.

CDR3 region: CASSQDPGDTGELFF. CDR3 nucleotides: TGCGCCAGCAGCCAAGATCCCGGGGACACCGGGGAGCTGTTTTTT. The chain has TRBV4-1 and TRBJ2-2, with D maybe TRBD2 (5 bases). Germline V gives CDR1 MGHRA, CDR2 YSYEKL. The CDR3 has 15 residues. Trimming left V 0 bases short and J 3 bases short, with 8 bases between.

This chain joins TRBV19 and TRBJ1-1; D ambiguous. The CDR3 length is 12 residues. Trimming stripped 8 bases from V and 1 base from J, with 8 bases between. Germline CDR1 reads LNHDA; CDR2 reads SQIVND (reference sequence). The CDR3, as DNA: TGTGCCAGTGGACGGAAGAACACTGAAGCTTTCTTT. It yields the protein CASGRKNTEAFF.

This clone was picked up one time. Within the sample, other DNA sequences also encode this same CDR3. The chain has TRBV6-5 and TRBJ2-5; 8 nucleotides match TRBD1. CDR3 length: 16 amino acids. Germline lookup yields CDR1 MNHEY and CDR2 SVGAGI. The V segment lost 3 bases and the J segment 2 bases; nucleotides outside the gene matches: 8. CDR3 DNA: TGTGCCAGCAGTTATGGGGCAGGGGGCCCACAAGAGACCCAGTACTTC. Translation: CASSYGAGGPQETQYF.

This clone came up once. The V and J genes are TRBV7-2 and TRBJ1-2, with D unclear. The CDR3 covers 15 residues. Trimming took 1 base from V and 2 from J, leaving 11 bases between them. Per germline, CDR1 SGHTA and CDR2 FQGNSA. The CDR3 nucleotides read TGTGCCAGCAGCTTAGAACCACTGCGGAACTATGGCTACACCTTC. This sequence encodes CASSLEPLRNYGYTF.

There are a few counts of this clone. The chain employs TRBV6-6 and TRBJ1-6, with a possible D match to TRBD1 (5 bases). Germline V gives CDR1 MNHNY, CDR2 SVGAGI (reference sequence). The V and J ends lost 0 bases and 8 bases respectively, with 8 bases between them. The CDR3 has 14 residues. This CDR3 reads CASSYSGEDSPLHF. The CDR3 nucleotides are TGTGCCAGCAGTTACTCGGGGGAGGATTCACCCCTCCACTTT.

This chain connects TRBV11-2 to TRBJ1-3, with D perhaps matching TRBD1 (6 bases). The CDR3 is 16 amino acids. Germline V CDR1 and CDR2: SGHAT, FQNNGV. The germline V and J ends were trimmed by 2 bases and 2 bases, with 13 bases remaining between them. The CDR3 is CASSLRGGGTGNTIYF. In nucleotides, the CDR3 is TGTGCCAGCAGCTTACGAGGGGGAGGTACTGGAAACACCATATATTTT.

V is TRBV4-1 and J is TRBJ1-5; D remains ambiguous. Trimming removed 3 bases from V and 0 bases from J, with 9 bases in between. CDR3 length: 15 amino acids. Per germline, CDR1 MGHRA and CDR2 YSYEKL. Here the CDR3 DNA reads TGCGCCAGCAGCCACGCTCAGGATAGCAATCAGCCCCAGCATTTT. Amino acids: CASSHAQDSNQPQHF.

The genes are TRBV6-2 or TRBV6-3 and TRBJ1-6, with D maybe TRBD1 (5 bases). Per germline, CDR1 MNHEY and CDR2 SVGEGT. The V gene lost 2 bases and the J gene lost 8 bases, with 13 bases spanning the gap. This CDR3 spans 15 amino acids. The DNA for the CDR3 is TGTGCCAGCAGTTACGGCCTCAGAGGGGATTCACCCCTCCACTTT. It codes for CASSYGLRGDSPLHF.

The chain is built from TRBV13 and TRBJ2-1; 12 positions match TRBD2. Germline CDR1 PRHDT, CDR2 FYEKMQ (reference sequence). Trimming at V came to 5 bases and at J to 12 bases, leaving 11 bases not matched to a gene. This CDR3 has 15 residues. CDR3 sequence: CASSPPGLAGLGQFF. For the CDR3, the DNA is TGTGCCAGCAGCCCTCCGGGACTAGCGGGCCTCGGGCAGTTCTTC.